This T cell receptor beta chain was retrieved from a study of T cell repertoires in aging, cancer and after chemotherapy (dated by TCRdb to about 2019). For the wider study: Donors spanned six age groups from 30 or younger to 70 or older, with at least three individuals per group. In the solid tumor group, paired pre- and post-chemotherapy samples were obtained from brain tumor (glioblastoma) patients receiving temozolomide-based therapy. The complete dataset included about 8.8 million TCR reads. To examine immunoaging and T cell reconstitution after chemotherapy, the study profiled TCR beta repertoires in peripheral blood from healthy donors and cancer patients. Alongside 95 healthy donors serving as a reference group, the cohort included approximately 210 cancer patients, of whom about 94 had hematological cancers and more than 120 had solid cancers. What the research found in general, with its limitations: In healthy donors, the decline in TCR diversity with age was mainly explained by loss of richness, whereas in cancer patients loss of evenness was also found to contribute. In both cancer cohorts, median generation probability rose over the chemotherapy interval, which suggests that the repertoire was reconstituted through rebound thymic output. According to the authors, the repertoire data do not permit conclusions about immunological memory after chemotherapy. Compared with age-matched healthy donors, untreated patients with either hematological or solid cancers had significantly lower TCR diversity in the blood along with higher clonality.

Using a mixed TRB-A/B primer pool, multiplex touch-down PCR amplified rearranged TRB sequences covering the V, D and J segments. Illumina adapters and sample indices were attached to the amplicons in two consecutive PCR reactions using Phusion HS II polymerase. Amplicons were gel-purified with the NucleoSpin Gel and PCR Clean-up kit, then checked with Qubit and an Agilent 2100 Bioanalyzer. Sequencing of the libraries was done on an Illumina MiSeq with paired-end, single-indexed 600-cycle runs. The authors processed their data as follows. MiXCR versions 2.12 and 3.0.5 were used to process the TRB sequences. Each unique CDR3 nucleotide sequence was treated as one clone, and only productive sequences with two or more reads were kept. Repertoire metrics included Shannon diversity, evenness, clonality (one minus evenness), and alpha-parameterized diversity profiles from alpha 0 to 5. The IGoR algorithm was used to compute generation probabilities of clones in paired pre- and post-chemotherapy samples. The public reads were quality trimmed at Q25 with fastp and then assembled into clones with MiXCR by TCRdb, keeping productive beta chains. Each record represents a unique CDR3 protein, reported with the most common genes and DNA among its rows. For this entry, the V and J calls and clone size follow TCRdb and not the study's own pipeline. The sample has roughly 5,300 distinct CDR3 sequences on record, roughly 25% of them singletons. Approximately 34% of the sample belongs to the ten largest clones.

A remark on this clonotype: The antigen it binds to is not known. No base-level quality is on record; no much larger clone is a single base apart.

TCR beta rearrangements were amplified from genomic DNA isolated from peripheral blood, not from sorted cells or RNA. Per the germline V gene (reference sequence), SEHNR is the CDR1 and FQNEAQ is the CDR2. Cut back by 2 bases and 8 bases, the V and J ends lie 8 bases apart. The CDR3 has 12 amino acids, counting the end cysteine and phenylalanine. The sequence is cut down to CDR3 DNA, 36 bases in frame from base 1. Sequenced: blood. This sequence was found in a human donor with a solid tumor. Here the chain combines TRBV7-9 and TRBJ2-3; TRBD1 is possibly the D segment (5 matching bases). The CDR3 reads as follows: CASSLIRGTQYF. The sequence in DNA is TGTGCCAGCAGCTTAATTAGGGGTACGCAGTATTTT.